This T cell receptor (beta chain) came from a study of T cell responses to AZD1222 COVID-19 vaccine. The study's findings and limits: Regions 160-218 and 743-854 held dominance among vaccine-associated CD4 TCRs, which spanned spike. Receipt of two AZD1222 doses was followed by a rise in Spike-specific TCR breadth and depth.

This CDR3 has 14 amino acids. V was clipped by 7 bases and J by 5 bases, with 15 bases between them. Germline V gene sequence: CDR1 MDHEN, CDR2 SYDVKM. A word on this clone: Its antigen is as yet unknown.

Profiled with immunoSEQ multiplex PCR; TCRdb holds only in-frame clones, not every one. The table has some 200,000 clones, just under 90% seen once. The source is an adult in good health. The material sequenced was peripheral blood, taken on day 0 of AZD1222 vaccination. The chain joins TRBV28 to TRBJ1-5; D remains unclear. CDR3 nucleotide sequence: TGTGCCAGCATCAACGGCGGGGTCTATCAGCCCCAGCATTTT. Translation: CASINGGVYQPQHF.